This T cell receptor beta chain was sequenced during a study of T cells in Graves' hyperthyroidism and ophthalmopathy. The table lists this clonotype with many counts. The definition of stable Graves' hyperthyroidism was no ophthalmopathy progression within 18 months. TCR beta CDR3 regions were amplified from RNA transcripts. A first-round RT-PCR of the TCR CDR3 used the HTBI primer set. TCRdb fed the multiplex PCR reads into MiXCR, producing one record per CDR3 protein. The table records 100,000 to 140,000 distinct CDR3 sequences, roughly 15% of them present only once. Germline CDR1 KGHSH, CDR2 LQKENI. There are 14 residues in the CDR3. V was clipped by 5 bases and J by 1 base; unmatched bases: 5.

This rearrangement joins TRBV18 to TRBJ2-7; 7 nucleotides align to TRBD1. The receptor was isolated from a woman between 50 and 59 years old with Graves' hyperthyroidism. The sequenced material came from blood. The CDR3 DNA reads as TGTGCCAGCTCAGTCGCAGGGGGATCCTACGAGCAGTACTTC. It is translated as CASSVAGGSYEQYF.